Below, 5 T cell receptor beta chains from the same sample are listed, as sequenced in a study of monozygotic twins with inflammatory bowel disease. With the 5' RACE reads reprocessed, TCRdb shows one record per CDR3 protein and no DNA. This specimen shows about 450,000 distinct CDR3 sequences; the ten leading clones hold around 2.4%. The source material was blood. These receptors came from a human donor with ulcerative colitis or Crohn's disease, or a healthy co-twin of an affected twin (not recorded which).

This chain uses TRBV5-1 with TRBJ2-1; TCRdb proposes TRBD1, but this gene call is untestable without DNA. From germline, CDR1 is SGHRS and CDR2 YFSETQ. The length of the CDR3 is 16 residues. CDR3 loop: CASSSMAGAASDEQFF.

V gene TRBV12-3 or TRBV12-4 combines with J gene TRBJ2-7; lacking DNA, the TRBD1 call made by TCRdb goes unchecked. The CDR3 runs 13 residues. This CDR3 reads CASSRDSLYEQYF.

The genes are TRBV2 and TRBJ1-5. Germline values: CDR1 SNHLY, CDR2 FYNNEI. The CDR3 has 14 residues. This CDR3 is CASSKTDSNQPQHF.

CDR3 in amino acids: CSVTPGLAVFETQYF. The genes are TRBV29-1 and TRBJ2-5; the D call from TCRdb, TRBD2, cannot be confirmed without DNA. This CDR3 contains 15 residues. Germline loops: CDR1 SQVTM, CDR2 ANQGSEA.

V usage is TRBV6-6 and J usage is TRBJ1-2. The CDR3 contains 14 residues. Germline CDR1 reads MNHNY; CDR2 reads SVGAGI (reference sequence). This CDR3 reads CASSYGGQRVGYTF.